This T cell receptor beta chain was profiled in a study of blood T cell repertoires in COVID-19. Trimming cost V 2 bases and J 2 bases; bases outside gene matches: 1. Germline V gives CDR1 KGHSH, CDR2 LQKENI. CDR3 length: 14 residues. Some clones are missing from TCRdb's copy, which holds only in-frame ones; the method was immunoSEQ multiplex PCR. The table lists 300,000 to 350,000 clones, roughly 88% of them singletons. To note about this clone: This CDR3 is also generated by other DNA sequences in the sample.

The chain uses TRBV18 and TRBJ1-1; 8 bases line up with TRBD1. This TCR was recovered from a man between 25 and 39 years old who had recovered from COVID-19. Sequencing input: PBMCs or T cells enriched from blood (not recorded which). The CDR3 region is CASSPAGGNTEAFF. The CDR3 DNA reads TGTGCCAGCTCACCAGCAGGGGGCAACACTGAAGCTTTCTTT.